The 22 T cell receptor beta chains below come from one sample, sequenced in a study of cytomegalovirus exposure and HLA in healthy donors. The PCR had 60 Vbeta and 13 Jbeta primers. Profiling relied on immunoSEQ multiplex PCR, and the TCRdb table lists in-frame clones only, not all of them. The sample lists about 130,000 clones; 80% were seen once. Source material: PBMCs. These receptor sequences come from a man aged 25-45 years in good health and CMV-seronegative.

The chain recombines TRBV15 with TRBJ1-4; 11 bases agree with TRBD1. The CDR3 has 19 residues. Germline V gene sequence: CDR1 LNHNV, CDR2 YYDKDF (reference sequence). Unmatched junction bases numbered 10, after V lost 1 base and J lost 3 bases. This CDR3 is CATSRVWTGGYQANEKLFF. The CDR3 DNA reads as TGTGCCACCAGCAGAGTCTGGACAGGGGGCTATCAGGCTAATGAAAAACTGTTTTTT. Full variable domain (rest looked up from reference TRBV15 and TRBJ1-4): DAMVIQNPRYQVTQFGKPVTLSCSQTLNHNVMYWYQQKSSQAPKLLFHYYDKDFNNEADTPDNFQSRRPNTSFCFLDIRSPGLGDTAMYLCATSRVWTGGYQANEKLFFGSGTQLSVL.

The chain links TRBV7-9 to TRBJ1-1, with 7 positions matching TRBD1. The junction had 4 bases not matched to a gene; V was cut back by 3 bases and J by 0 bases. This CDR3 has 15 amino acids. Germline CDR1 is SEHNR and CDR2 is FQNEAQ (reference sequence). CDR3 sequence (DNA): TGTGCCAGCAGCTTTCGACAGGGCGTGAACACTGAAGCTTTCTTT. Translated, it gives CASSFRQGVNTEAFF. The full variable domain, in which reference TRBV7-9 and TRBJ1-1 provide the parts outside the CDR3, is DTGVSQNPRHKITKRGQNVTFRCDPISEHNRLYWYRQTLGQGPEFLTYFQNEAQLEKSRLLSDRFSAERPKGSFSTLEIQRTEQGDSAMYLCASSFRQGVNTEAFFGQGTRLTVV.

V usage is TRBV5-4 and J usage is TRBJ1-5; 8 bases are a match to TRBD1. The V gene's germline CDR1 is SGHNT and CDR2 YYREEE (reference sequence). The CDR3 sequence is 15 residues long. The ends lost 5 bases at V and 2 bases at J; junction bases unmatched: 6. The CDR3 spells CASSKGQGRNQPQHF. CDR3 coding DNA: TGTGCCAGCAGTAAAGGACAGGGCCGCAATCAGCCCCAGCATTTT. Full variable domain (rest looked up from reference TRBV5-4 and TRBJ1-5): ETGVTQSPTHLIKTRGQQVTLRCSSQSGHNTVSWYQQALGQGPQFIFQYYREEENGRGNFPPRFSGLQFPNYSSELNVNALELDDSALYLCASSKGQGRNQPQHFGDGTRLSIL.

CDR3 in amino acids: CASSAHPTSGLDNEQFF. CDR3 DNA sequence: TGTGCCAGCAGTGCCCACCCTACTAGCGGGTTGGACAATGAGCAGTTCTTC. V is TRBV9 and J is TRBJ2-1; 9 positions agree with TRBD2. Trimming at V came to 5 bases and at J to 5 bases, leaving 14 bases not matched to a gene. The V gene's germline CDR1 is SGDLS and CDR2 YYNGEE. The CDR3 length is 17 residues.

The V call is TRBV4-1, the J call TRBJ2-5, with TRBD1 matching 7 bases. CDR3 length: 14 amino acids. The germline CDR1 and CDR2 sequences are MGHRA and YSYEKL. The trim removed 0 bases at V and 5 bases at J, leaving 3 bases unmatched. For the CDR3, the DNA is TGCGCCAGCAGCCAAGATCCGACAGGGGAGACCCAGTACTTC. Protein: CASSQDPTGETQYF.

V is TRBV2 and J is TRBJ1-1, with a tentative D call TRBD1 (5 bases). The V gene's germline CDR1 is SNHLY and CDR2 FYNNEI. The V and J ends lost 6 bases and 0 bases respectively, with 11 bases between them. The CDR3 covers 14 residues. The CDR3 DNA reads TGTGCCAGCAGACAGAGACAGATGAACACTGAAGCTTTCTTT. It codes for CASRQRQMNTEAFF.

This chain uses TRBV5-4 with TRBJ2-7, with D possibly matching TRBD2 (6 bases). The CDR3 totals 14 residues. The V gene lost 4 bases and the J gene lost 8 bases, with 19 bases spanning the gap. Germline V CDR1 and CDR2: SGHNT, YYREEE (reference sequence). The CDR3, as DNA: TGTGCCAGCAGCCAGGACGGGACTCCGAGCAAGCAGTACTTC. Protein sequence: CASSQDGTPSKQYF.

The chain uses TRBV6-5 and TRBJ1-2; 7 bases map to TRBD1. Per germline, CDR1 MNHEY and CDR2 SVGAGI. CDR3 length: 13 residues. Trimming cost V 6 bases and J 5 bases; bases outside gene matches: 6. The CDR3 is CASRTTGKYGYTF. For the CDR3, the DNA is TGTGCCAGCAGGACGACAGGGAAGTATGGCTACACCTTC.

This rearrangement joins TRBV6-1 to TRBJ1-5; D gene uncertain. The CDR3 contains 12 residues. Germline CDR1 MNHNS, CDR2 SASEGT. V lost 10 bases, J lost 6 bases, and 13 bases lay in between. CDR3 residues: CATYGPGQPQHF. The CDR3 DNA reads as TGTGCCACCTACGGCCCGGGTCAGCCCCAGCATTTT.

Written as DNA, the CDR3 is TGTGCCAGCAGCCAAGGGGGACTGAATAGCAATCAGCCCCAGCATTTT. Residues: CASSQGGLNSNQPQHF. The chain links TRBV4-2 to TRBJ1-5; tentative D call: TRBD1 (5 bases). The CDR3 has 16 residues. V was cut by 1 base and J by 0 bases, with 10 bases left in between. Germline values: CDR1 LGHNA, CDR2 YNFKEQ.

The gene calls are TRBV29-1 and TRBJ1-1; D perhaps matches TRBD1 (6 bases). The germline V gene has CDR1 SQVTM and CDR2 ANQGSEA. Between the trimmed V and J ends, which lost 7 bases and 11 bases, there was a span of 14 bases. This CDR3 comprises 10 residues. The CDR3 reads CSARGQWAFF. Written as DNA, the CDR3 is TGCAGCGCCCGTGGACAGTGGGCTTTCTTT.

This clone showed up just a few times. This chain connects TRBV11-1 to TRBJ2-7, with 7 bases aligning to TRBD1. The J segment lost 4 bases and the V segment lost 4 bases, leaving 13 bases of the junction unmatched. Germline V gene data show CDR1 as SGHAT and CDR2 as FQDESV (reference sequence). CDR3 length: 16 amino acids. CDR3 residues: CASSSTSGTDWYEQYF. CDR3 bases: TGTGCCAGCAGCTCAACCTCCGGGACAGATTGGTACGAGCAGTACTTC.

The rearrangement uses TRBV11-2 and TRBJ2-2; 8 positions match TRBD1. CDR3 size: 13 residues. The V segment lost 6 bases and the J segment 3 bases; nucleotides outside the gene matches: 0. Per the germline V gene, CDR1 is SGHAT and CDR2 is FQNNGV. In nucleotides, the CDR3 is TGTGCCAGCAGGGGACAGGACACCGGGGAGCTGTTTTTT. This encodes CASRGQDTGELFF.

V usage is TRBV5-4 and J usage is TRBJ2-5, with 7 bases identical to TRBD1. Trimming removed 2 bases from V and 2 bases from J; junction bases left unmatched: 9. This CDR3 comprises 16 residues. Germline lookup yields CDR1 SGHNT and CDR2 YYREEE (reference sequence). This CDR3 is CASSLRGRHSQETQYF. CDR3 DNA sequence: TGTGCCAGCAGCTTAAGGGGGCGACACTCGCAAGAGACCCAGTACTTC. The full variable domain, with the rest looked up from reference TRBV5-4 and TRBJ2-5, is ETGVTQSPTHLIKTRGQQVTLRCSSQSGHNTVSWYQQALGQGPQFIFQYYREEENGRGNFPPRFSGLQFPNYSSELNVNALELDDSALYLCASSLRGRHSQETQYFGPGTRLLVL.

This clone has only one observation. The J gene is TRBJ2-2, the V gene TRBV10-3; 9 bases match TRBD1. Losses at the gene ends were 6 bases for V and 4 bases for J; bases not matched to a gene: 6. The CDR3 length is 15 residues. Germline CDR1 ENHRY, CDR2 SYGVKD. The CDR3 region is CAIRGGTGSTGELFF. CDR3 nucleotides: TGTGCCATCAGGGGGGGGACAGGGTCCACCGGGGAGCTGTTTTTT.

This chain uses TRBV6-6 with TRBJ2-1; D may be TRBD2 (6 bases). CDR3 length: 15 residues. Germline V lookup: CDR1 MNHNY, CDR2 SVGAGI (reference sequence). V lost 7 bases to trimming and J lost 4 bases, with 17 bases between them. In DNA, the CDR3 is TGTGCCAGCACCCTAGACGGGAGCTCGTACAATGAGCAGTTCTTC. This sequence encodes CASTLDGSSYNEQFF.

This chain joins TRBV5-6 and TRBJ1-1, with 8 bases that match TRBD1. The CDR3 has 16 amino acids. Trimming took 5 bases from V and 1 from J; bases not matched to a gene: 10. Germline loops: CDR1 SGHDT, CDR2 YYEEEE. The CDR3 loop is CASSPTTGAKNTEAFF. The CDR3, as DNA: TGTGCCAGCAGTCCTACGACAGGGGCTAAGAACACTGAAGCTTTCTTT.

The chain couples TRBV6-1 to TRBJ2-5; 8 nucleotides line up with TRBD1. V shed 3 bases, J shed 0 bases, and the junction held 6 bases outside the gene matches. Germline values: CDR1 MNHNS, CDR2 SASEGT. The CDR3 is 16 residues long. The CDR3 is CASSEETGEYQETQYF. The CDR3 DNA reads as TGTGCCAGCAGTGAGGAGACAGGGGAGTACCAAGAGACCCAGTACTTC.

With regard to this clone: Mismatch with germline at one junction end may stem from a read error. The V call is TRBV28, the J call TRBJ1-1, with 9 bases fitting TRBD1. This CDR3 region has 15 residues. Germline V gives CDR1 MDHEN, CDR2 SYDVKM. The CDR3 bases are TGTGCCAGCAGCCTCATAGGGACAGGGAACTCTGAAGCTTTCTTT. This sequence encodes CASSLIGTGNSEAFF. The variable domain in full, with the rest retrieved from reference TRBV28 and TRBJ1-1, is DVKVTQSSRYLVKRTGEKVFLECVQDMDHENMFWYRQDPGLGLRLIYFSYDVKMKEKGDIPEGYSVSREKKERFSLILESASTNQTSMYLCASSLIGTGNSEAFFGQGTRLTVV.

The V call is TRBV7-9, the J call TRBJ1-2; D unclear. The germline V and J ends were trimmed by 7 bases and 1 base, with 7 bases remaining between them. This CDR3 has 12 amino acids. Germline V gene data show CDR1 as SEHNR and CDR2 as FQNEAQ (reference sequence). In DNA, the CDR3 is TGTGCCAGCAACGCAGATAACTATGGCTACACCTTC. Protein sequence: CASNADNYGYTF.

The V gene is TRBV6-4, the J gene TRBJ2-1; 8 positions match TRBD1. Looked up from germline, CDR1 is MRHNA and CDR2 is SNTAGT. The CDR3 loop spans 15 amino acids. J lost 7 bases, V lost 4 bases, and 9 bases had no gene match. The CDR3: CASSGGGQGGNEQFF. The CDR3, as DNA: TGTGCCAGCAGTGGGGGAGGACAGGGCGGAAATGAGCAGTTCTTC.

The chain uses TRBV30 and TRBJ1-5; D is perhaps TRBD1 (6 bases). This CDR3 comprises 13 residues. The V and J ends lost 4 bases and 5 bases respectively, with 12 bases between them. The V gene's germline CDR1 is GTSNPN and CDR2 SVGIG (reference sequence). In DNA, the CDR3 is TGTGCCTGGACGGGCGGGGGGCATCAGCCCCAGCATTTT. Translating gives CAWTGGGHQPQHF.